The 5 T cell receptor beta chains listed next were all sequenced from one sample in a study of T cells after posttransplantation cyclophosphamide. TCRdb's table, derived via immunoSEQ multiplex PCR, lists solely in-frame clones and lacks some. Among about 16,000 clones listed, about 91% were seen once. Cyclophosphamide on days +3 and +4 followed busulfan-fludarabine conditioning and a marrow graft. The sample was CD4+ T cells sorted from blood, taken after allogeneic stem cell transplant with posttransplant cyclophosphamide. Every receptor here comes from a male patient in his sixties who received an allogeneic stem cell transplant from a related donor and was CMV-positive. T cells may partly derive from the graft donor.

V gene TRBV6-4 combines with J gene TRBJ2-3; D not certain. The germline CDR1 and CDR2 sequences are MRHNA and SNTAGT. This CDR3 has 14 amino acids. With 2 bases removed from V and 4 bases from J, the gap between germline ends came to 10 bases. This chain's CDR3 is CASSDRPSADTQYF. CDR3 DNA: TGTGCCAGCAGTGACAGGCCAAGCGCAGATACGCAGTATTTT.

The chain links TRBV2 to TRBJ2-1; 10 bases align to TRBD2. CDR1 is SNHLY, CDR2 FYNNEI, per germline. The length of the CDR3 is 14 residues. Unmatched junction bases numbered 5, after V lost 8 bases and J lost 4 bases. The CDR3 sequence is CASARTSGYNEQFF. The CDR3 DNA sequence: TGTGCCAGCGCACGGACTAGCGGTTACAATGAGCAGTTCTTC.

The J gene is TRBJ1-1, the V gene TRBV28; D unresolved. Germline V gives CDR1 MDHEN, CDR2 SYDVKM. The CDR3 has 12 amino acids. Trimming cost V 5 bases and J 1 base, with 5 bases left between them. The CDR3 is CASSQSNTEAFF. Written as DNA, the CDR3 is TGTGCCAGCAGTCAATCGAACACTGAAGCTTTCTTT.

The chain employs TRBV5-5 and TRBJ2-5, with D possibly matching TRBD1 (5 bases). Germline CDR1 SGHKS, CDR2 YYEKEE (reference sequence). This CDR3 region has 16 residues. The V gene lost 0 bases and the J gene lost 2 bases, with 14 bases spanning the gap. The CDR3 nucleotides are TGTGCCAGCAGCTTGGCCGCTGGGGCAGATCAAGAGACCCAGTACTTC. It specifies CASSLAAGADQETQYF.

The chain recombines TRBV18 with TRBJ2-5, with D possibly matching TRBD2 (5 bases). V lost 5 bases to trimming and J lost 0 bases, with 7 bases between them. Germline CDR1 reads KGHSH; CDR2 reads LQKENI. The CDR3 loop spans 13 amino acids. The CDR3, as DNA: TGTGCCAGCTCAGCCGGGAACCAAGAGACCCAGTACTTC. Residues: CASSAGNQETQYF.